A single sample gave rise to the 24 T cell receptor beta chains below, sequenced in a study of T cells in Graves' hyperthyroidism and ophthalmopathy. TCR beta CDR3 regions were amplified from RNA transcripts. HTBI primers were the set used in a first-round RT-PCR of the TCR CDR3. TCRdb re-called the multiplex PCR reads through MiXCR, storing one row per CDR3 protein. The repertoire has about 570,000 distinct CDR3 sequences, about 45% of them found once; the top ten carry around 19%. Sequencing was carried out using peripheral blood or thyroid tissue (not recorded which). The receptors here all came from an adult woman with Graves' disease, either hyperthyroidism or ophthalmopathy (not recorded which).

The rearrangement uses TRBV28 and TRBJ1-1, with a possible D match to TRBD1 (5 bases). Germline V CDR1 and CDR2: MDHEN, SYDVKM. V was clipped by 3 bases and J by 0 bases, with 14 bases between them. CDR3 length equals 16 residues. The CDR3 coding sequence is TGTGCCAGCAGTTTGGCCGGGGCAGGAGTGAACACTGAAGCTTTCTTT. It codes for CASSLAGAGVNTEAFF.

This clonotype was counted only a few times. V usage is TRBV6-5 and J usage is TRBJ1-3; maybe TRBD1 (5 bases). Germline V CDR1 and CDR2: MNHEY, SVGAGI. Between the trimmed V and J ends, which lost 6 bases and 2 bases, there was a span of 14 bases. The CDR3 has 15 residues. CDR3 sequence: CASRQLREAGNTIYF. CDR3 DNA sequence: TGTGCCAGCAGACAACTCAGGGAAGCTGGAAACACCATATATTTT.

V and J are TRBV7-3 and TRBJ1-2, with 7 bases lining up with TRBD1. The ends lost 1 base at V and 5 bases at J; junction bases unmatched: 4. The CDR3 is 14 amino acids. Germline lookup yields CDR1 SGHTA and CDR2 FQGTGA. CDR3 in amino acids: CASSLSGTAYGYTF. DNA for the CDR3: TGTGCCAGCAGCTTAAGCGGGACAGCTTATGGCTACACCTTC.

This clonotype has a count of ten or more. This chain uses TRBV19 with TRBJ1-5; unclear D gene. The CDR3 is made up of 13 amino acids. Between the trimmed V and J ends, which lost 3 bases and 6 bases, there was a span of 9 bases. CDR1 and CDR2 from the germline V gene are LNHDA and SQIVND (reference sequence). The chain's CDR3 is CASSIRGPQPQHF. In DNA, the CDR3 is TGTGCCAGTAGTATTCGAGGTCCTCAGCCCCAGCATTTT.

Comments on this clonotype: Since no conserved phenylalanine or tryptophan closes the CDR3, a read error is the likely cause. This chain links TRBV28 with TRBJ1-2; unclear D gene. The germline CDR1 and CDR2 sequences are MDHEN and SYDVKM. The CDR3 has 15 amino acids. V dropped 2 bases and J dropped 2 bases, with 12 bases sitting between them. The CDR3 sequence is CASSLRRRVNYGYTL. Here the CDR3 DNA reads TGTGCCAGCAGTTTAAGGCGGCGGGTGAACTATGGCTACACCCTC.

The chain couples TRBV27 to TRBJ1-5, with TRBD1 as a possible D gene (5 bases). Trimming stripped 1 base from V and 5 bases from J, with 9 bases between. Germline V lookup: CDR1 MNHEY, CDR2 SMNVEV (reference sequence). The CDR3 spans 14 residues. CDR3 coding DNA: TGTGCCAGCAGTTTATTGGGGCCTCATCAGCCCCAGCATTTT. This translates into CASSLLGPHQPQHF.

This clonotype was counted a single time. V and J are TRBV5-1 and TRBJ1-1; D is possibly TRBD1 (6 bases). V was shortened by 0 bases and J by 5 bases, with 14 bases between the two germline ends. The CDR3 totals 15 residues. Per germline, CDR1 SGHRS and CDR2 YFSETQ. The CDR3 nucleotides read TGCGCCAGCAGCTTGGCATCGGGGGGCTGGACTGAAGCTTTCTTT. As protein: CASSLASGGWTEAFF.

The V and J genes are TRBV7-8 and TRBJ2-6; no definite D call. This CDR3 region has 14 residues. Between the trimmed V and J ends, which lost 8 bases and 4 bases, there was a span of 12 bases. Germline V gene data show CDR1 as SGHVS and CDR2 as FQNEAQ. CDR3 loop: CASSGLDGANVLTF. The CDR3 bases are TGTGCCAGCTCCGGGCTAGACGGGGCCAACGTCCTGACTTTC.

On this clonotype: Relative to the germline gene, one junction end is altered; a read error may explain this. This chain uses TRBV14 with TRBJ2-6, with TRBD1 as a possible D gene (6 bases). From germline, CDR1 is SGHDN and CDR2 FVKESK. The CDR3 extends over 15 amino acids. The CDR3 region has the DNA TGTGCCAGCCTGGGTGGGGACACTGGTGCCAACGTCCTGACTTTC. It codes for CASLGGDTGANVLTF.

V usage is TRBV9 and J usage is TRBJ1-4, with TRBD1 as a possible D gene (5 bases). The CDR3 sequence is 14 residues long. Trimming took 4 bases from V and 5 from J, leaving 12 bases between them. Germline V lookup: CDR1 SGDLS, CDR2 YYNGEE. The CDR3, as DNA: TGTGCCAGCAGCCCCTCCTCAGGGAATGAAAAACTGTTTTTT. As protein: CASSPSSGNEKLFF.

A note on this clonotype: One junction end does not reproduce the germline sequence, and a read error may be involved. This sequence joins TRBV10-1 and TRBJ1-5; D ambiguous. Germline V gene lookup returns CDR1 WNHNN and CDR2 SYGVQD (reference sequence). The CDR3 runs 13 residues. CDR3 amino acids: CASPPGYNQPQHF. The CDR3, as DNA: TGTGCCAGCCCACCAGGATACAATCAGCCCCAGCATTTT.

This clonotype occurred a few times. The chain employs TRBV9 and TRBJ1-2; no firm D call. The ends were cut back, 0 bases at V and 4 bases at J, with 4 bases in the middle. CDR1 is SGDLS and CDR2 is YYNGEE in the germline V gene. This CDR3 is 12 amino acids long. CDR3 residues: CASSVAAYGYTF. CDR3 nucleotide sequence: TGTGCCAGCAGCGTAGCTGCCTATGGCTACACCTTC.

This clonotype was seen repeatedly, ten times or more. CDR3 sequence reads: CASSSSTGSTEAFF. For the CDR3, the DNA is TGTGCCAGCAGCTCGTCGACAGGGAGCACTGAAGCTTTCTTT. The chain uses TRBV7-3 and TRBJ1-1, with 7 bases matching TRBD1. This CDR3 has 14 amino acids. Germline-derived CDR1 and CDR2 are SGHTA and FQGTGA. Germline trimming cut 4 bases from V and 4 bases from J; bases unmatched to any gene: 6.

This clonotype has a single count. An end of the junction differs from the germline gene, which may be a read error. The gene calls are TRBV2 and TRBJ1-5; TRBD1 might be the D (5 bases). Germline CDR1 SNHLY, CDR2 FYNNEI. This CDR3 spans 12 amino acids. DNA for the CDR3: TGTACCAGCACGTGGGGGAAGGGTCCCCAGCATTTT. Translation gives CTSTWGKGPQHF.

The V gene is TRBV6-1, the J gene TRBJ2-5; 10 bases are a match to TRBD2. Germline trimming cut 5 bases from V and 5 bases from J; bases unmatched to any gene: 17. The CDR3 has 18 residues. Germline assignment: CDR1 MNHNS and CDR2 SASEGT. CDR3 nucleotides: TGTGCCAGCAGTTATGGGCGTCTAGCGGGGGCCAGGGGTGAGACCCAGTACTTC. It translates to CASSYGRLAGARGETQYF.

This clonotype was detected ten times or more. This chain joins TRBV11-2 and TRBJ1-2; no clear D. Deletions cut 4 bases from V and 3 bases from J, with 15 bases between. The germline V gene has CDR1 SGHAT and CDR2 FQNNGV. The CDR3 spans 15 residues. This CDR3 is CASSSAPEWDYGYTF. The CDR3 DNA is TGTGCCAGCAGCTCAGCCCCCGAGTGGGACTATGGCTACACCTTC.

V usage is TRBV29-1 and J usage is TRBJ2-7; the D gene is possibly TRBD2 (5 bases). V lost 8 bases, J lost 3 bases, and 11 bases lay in between. Germline V CDR1 and CDR2: SQVTM, ANQGSEA. The CDR3 spans 11 residues. The CDR3 loop reads CSFRDNYEQYF. The CDR3 bases are TGCAGCTTCCGGGATAACTACGAGCAGTACTTC.

At least ten counts were recorded for this clonotype. This chain connects TRBV4-1 to TRBJ1-2; a weak D match, TRBD1 (5 bases). The CDR3 runs to 13 residues. Germline V gene sequence: CDR1 MGHRA, CDR2 YSYEKL. Trimming cost V 6 bases and J 4 bases, with 12 bases left between them. CDR3 sequence reads: CASRKGVTYGYTF. DNA of the CDR3: TGCGCCAGCAGAAAAGGGGTGACCTATGGCTACACCTTC.

This clonotype was detected ten times or more. The chain employs TRBV3-1 and TRBJ1-4; 10 bases match TRBD1. The CDR3 has 15 residues. The J segment lost 5 bases and the V segment lost 4 bases, leaving 4 bases of the junction unmatched. Germline CDR1 is LGHDT and CDR2 is YNNKEL (reference sequence). The CDR3 DNA is TGTGCCAGCAGCCCTCGACAGGGGGCGAATGAAAAACTGTTTTTT. Its protein is CASSPRQGANEKLFF. The whole variable domain, remainder taken from reference TRBV3-1 and TRBJ1-4, is DTAVSQTPKYLVTQMGNDKSIKCEQNLGHDTMYWYKQDSKKFLKIMFSYNNKELIINETVPNRFSPKSPDKAHLNLHINSLELGDSAVYFCASSPRQGANEKLFFGSGTQLSVL.

To note about this clonotype: The junction differs from germline at one of its ends, possibly a read error. The genes are TRBV19 and TRBJ2-2; weak D call: TRBD2 (5 bases). Germline loops: CDR1 LNHDA, CDR2 SQIVND (reference sequence). There are 16 residues in the CDR3. CDR3 DNA sequence: TGTGCCAGTATAGACGGGATCGCCGCGAACACCGGGGAGCCGTTTTTT. Residues: CASIDGIAANTGEPFF. Full variable domain (missing parts from reference TRBV19 and TRBJ2-2): DGGITQSPKYLFRKEGQNVTLSCEQNLNHDAMYWYRQDPGQGLRLIYYSQIVNDFQKGDIAEGYSVSREKKESFPLTVTSAQKNPTAFYLCASIDGIAANTGEPFFGEGSRLTVL.

This chain joins TRBV12-3 or TRBV12-4 and TRBJ1-1; D is undetermined. V was shortened by 6 bases and J by 0 bases, with 14 bases between the two germline ends. The CDR3 consists of 15 residues. The CDR3 here is CASSRVRGMNTEAFF. The CDR3 DNA sequence: TGTGCCAGCAGCCGCGTTAGAGGTATGAACACTGAAGCTTTCTTT.

Only a few counts were recorded for this clonotype. The CDR3 region has the DNA TGTGCCAGCAGCTTGATCAGCCCGGACACTGAAGCTTTCTTT. Translation gives CASSLISPDTEAFF. V and J are TRBV7-9 and TRBJ1-1; D not certain. Deletions cut 3 bases from V and 3 bases from J, with 11 bases between. The CDR3 is made up of 14 amino acids. Per the germline V gene, CDR1 is SEHNR and CDR2 is FQNEAQ (reference sequence).

This clonotype showed up many times. This sequence joins TRBV12-3 or TRBV12-4 and TRBJ2-5; D unresolved. Trimming left V 1 base short and J 1 base short, with 7 bases between. This CDR3 comprises 14 residues. The CDR3 DNA is TGTGCCAGCAGTTTAGAGTCTAGCCAAGAGACCCAGTACTTC. It encodes CASSLESSQETQYF.

This clonotype has only a few counts. The rearrangement uses TRBV27 and TRBJ1-1; perhaps TRBD1 as D (5 bases). This CDR3 has 14 residues. Germline values: CDR1 MNHEY, CDR2 SMNVEV (reference sequence). V shed 5 bases and J shed 3 bases, with 13 bases lying between them. The chain's CDR3 is CASSPIAGDTEAFF. In DNA, the CDR3 is TGTGCCAGCAGTCCGATTGCGGGGGACACTGAAGCTTTCTTT.